The subject of this entry is one TCR beta chain. This record comes from a study of shared clonotypes between healthy human individuals. Sequencing used immunoSEQ multiplex PCR; TCRdb keeps in-frame clones, though not all of them. The sample carries 2 million to 3 million clones, over 85% recorded once. This CDR3 comprises 15 residues. Germline-derived CDR1 and CDR2 are SGHNT and YYREEE (reference sequence). The ends lost 3 bases at V and 5 bases at J; junction bases unmatched: 7. The clonotype was recovered from a man between 18 and 29 years old in good health. Some clones in this sample may be carry-over from other donors' samples. The sequencing input was naive CD4+ T cells from PBMCs. The subset is: CD45RA+ positively selected. V usage is TRBV5-4 and J usage is TRBJ1-1, with 10 positions matching TRBD1. The CDR3 spells CASSWDRGVGTEAFF. The CDR3 bases are TGTGCCAGCAGCTGGGACAGGGGAGTAGGGACTGAAGCTTTCTTT.